The 4 T cell receptor beta chains below were found in one sample sequenced in a study of response to subunit inactivated influenza vaccine. MiXCR was run by TCRdb on the RT-PCR reads, yielding one entry per CDR3 protein. The sample has about 540,000 distinct CDR3 sequences; roughly 25% are singletons. This sample also appeared in a second study, on T cells expressing NK-cell markers. That source notes: TCR beta cDNA was made by 5'RACE template switching with UMIs.

The sequences come from CD4+ T cells sorted from PBMCs, collected about 12 days after vaccination. These receptors were obtained from a man in his fifties who received an inactivated influenza vaccine.

This clonotype was seen more than once but under ten times. J is TRBJ2-6 and V is TRBV5-5; D possibly matches TRBD1 or TRBD2 (5 bases each). The V end lost 0 bases, the J end lost 4 bases, and 14 bases lay between the germline ends. Germline V gene sequence: CDR1 SGHKS, CDR2 YYEKEE (reference sequence). The CDR3 runs 17 residues. As DNA, the CDR3 is TGTGCCAGCAGCTTGGTGATCACCGGGACCGGGGCCAACGTCCTGACTTTC. Encoded protein: CASSLVITGTGANVLTF. The entire variable domain, with the rest obtained from reference TRBV5-5 and TRBJ2-6, is as follows: DAGVTQSPTHLIKTRGQQVTLRCSPISGHKSVSWYQQVLGQGPQFIFQYYEKEERGRGNFPDRFSARQFPNYSSELNVNALLLGDSALYLCASSLVITGTGANVLTFGAGSRLTVL.

The chain carries TRBV11-2 and TRBJ2-3; possibly TRBD2 for D (7 bases). The V end lost 5 bases, the J end lost 0 bases, and 21 bases lay between the germline ends. Germline loops: CDR1 SGHAT, CDR2 FQNNGV. The CDR3 loop spans 18 amino acids. CDR3 residues: CASSRVGASGTSTDTQYF. The CDR3, as DNA: TGTGCCAGCAGCAGAGTGGGGGCTAGCGGAACTAGCACAGATACGCAGTATTTT.

This clonotype has just a few counts. V gene TRBV18 combines with J gene TRBJ2-1; D is undetermined. There are 13 residues in the CDR3. V was trimmed by 6 bases and J by 4 bases, leaving 10 bases between them. CDR1 and CDR2 (germline): KGHSH, LQKENI. The CDR3 DNA reads as TGTGCCAGCTCCGATAGTAGGTACAATGAGCAGTTCTTC. Its protein product is CASSDSRYNEQFF.

The chain combines TRBV19 with TRBJ1-5, with 7 bases matching TRBD1. From germline, CDR1 is LNHDA and CDR2 SQIVND (reference sequence). CDR3 length equals 18 residues. V trimming: 2 bases; J trimming: 1 base; junction bases outside the gene matches: 11. CDR3 nucleotides: TGTGCCAGTAGTATATTAACCCCGTCCAGGGGGAGCAATCAGCCCCAGCATTTT. Translated, it gives CASSILTPSRGSNQPQHF.